This is a list of T cell receptor beta chains from one sample in a study of neoadjuvant nivolumab and ipilimumab in lung cancer. Sequenced by immunoSEQ multiplex PCR; TCRdb stores in-frame clones only, minus some. The sample contains 6,500 to 8,500 clones, about 85% of which appear only once. This material consisted of tumor tissue, taken after neoadjuvant nivolumab, alone or with ipilimumab, at or shortly before surgery. All receptors derive from an adult with non-small cell lung cancer. The CDR3 runs from the conserved cysteine through the conserved F or W. The D gene is left open where the match is weak. Clone size is shown for a subset of rows, as once, few, many or a class of expanded clone.

j_call cdr3_length v_call clone_size d_call cdr3_nt cdr3_aa
TRBJ2-7 12 TRBV5-5 - - TGTGCCAGCAGCTCCAGCTCCTACGAGCAGTACTTC CASSSSSYEQYF
TRBJ1-2 12 TRBV5-1 once - TGCGCCAGCAGCCAGGACATATATGGCTACACCTTC CASSQDIYGYTF
TRBJ2-7 11 TRBV2 once TRBD2 TGTGCCAGCAGTACCGGGACTAGAGTTGGCTTC CASSTGTRVGF
TRBJ1-5 15 TRBV28 few - TGTGCCAGCAGTTTCCGTCTGGGTAGCAATCAGCCCCAGCATTTT CASSFRLGSNQPQHF
TRBJ1-2 14 TRBV10-2 - - TGCGCCAGCAGTCCCGGGGCCGGGGTAGGTGGCTACACCTTC CASSPGAGVGGYTF
TRBJ1-2 14 TRBV7-9 - - TGTGCCAGCAGCCCCCCAAGAGCAGCCTATGGCTACACCTTC CASSPPRAAYGYTF
TRBJ1-4 15 TRBV18 - TRBD1 TGTGCCAGCTCACCAGAACAGGGGGCTAATGAAAAACTGTTTTTT CASSPEQGANEKLFF
TRBJ2-3 15 TRBV5-1 - - TGCGCCAGCAGCTGGGTCGGAGCGTATACAGATACGCAGTATTTT CASSWVGAYTDTQYF
TRBJ1-2 14 TRBV4-1 - - TGCGCCAGCAGCCAAGTTCCGGGGAACTATGGCTACACCTTC CASSQVPGNYGYTF
TRBJ1-5 13 TRBV6-5 - - TGTGCCAGCAGTTACACCGACGGCCAGCCCCAGCATTTT CASSYTDGQPQHF
TRBJ2-7 15 TRBV19 - TRBD2 TGTGCCAGTAGTATCGGTACTAGCGGGGTCTACGAGCAGTACTTC CASSIGTSGVYEQYF
TRBJ2-7 19 TRBV6-1 - TRBD2 TGTGCCAGCAGTGAAAGCCCGGCGACGGCGGGGGGCTTCTCCTACGAGCAGTACTTC CASSESPATAGGFSYEQYF
TRBJ2-6 18 TRBV18 - TRBD2 TGTGCCAGCTCACTACTAGCGGTGAAAGGTTCTGGGGCCAACGTCCTGACTTTC CASSLLAVKGSGANVLTF
TRBJ2-7 19 TRBV7-9 - TRBD1 TGTGCCAGCAGCTTAATAACAGGGGGCCTCTTCCACCTCTCCTACGAGCAGTACTTC CASSLITGGLFHLSYEQYF
TRBJ1-4 13 TRBV5-1 - - TGCGCCAGCAGCTTGGGGACATATGAAAAACTGTTTTTT CASSLGTYEKLFF
TRBJ2-5 13 TRBV15 - - TGTGCCACCAGCCTACAGCTACAAGAGACCCAGTACTTC CATSLQLQETQYF
TRBJ2-3 13 TRBV6-5 - - TGTGCCAGCAGTCGGACAGTCACAGATACGCAGTATTTT CASSRTVTDTQYF
TRBJ2-1 12 TRBV6-6 - - TGTGCCAGCAGTTATTACACCGGGGAGCAGTTCTTC CASSYYTGEQFF
TRBJ1-4 15 TRBV30 - TRBD1 TGTGCCTGGTCTAATACCGGGACAGGGAGTGAAAAACTGTTTTTT CAWSNTGTGSEKLFF
TRBJ2-7 15 TRBV2 - - TGTGCCAGCATCAGAACGGACCTGGGCGGTAACCTGCAGTACTTC CASIRTDLGGNLQYF
TRBJ1-1 15 TRBV7-2 - - TGTGCCAGCAGCTTAGTTTCCGGCAGAGACACTGAAGCTTTCTTT CASSLVSGRDTEAFF
TRBJ2-7 13 TRBV7-2 - - TGTGCCAGCAGCTCGGGGGCCCCCTACGAGCAGTACTTC CASSSGAPYEQYF
TRBJ1-5 13 TRBV27 - - TGTGCCAGCAGTTCTCAGGGAAGGCAGCCCCAGCATTTT CASSSQGRQPQHF
TRBJ1-1 15 TRBV2 - TRBD1 TGTGCCAGCCGCCCGGGATCCAGGGGGAGCACTGAAGCTTTCTTT CASRPGSRGSTEAFF
TRBJ2-5 16 TRBV19 - - TGTGCCAGTAGTATTCGAAGACTGGGCCTCCAAGAGACCCAGTACTTC CASSIRRLGLQETQYF
TRBJ1-2 14 TRBV2 - TRBD1 TGTGCCAGCAGCGAAGGGGGCTCGGGCTATGGCTACACCTTC CASSEGGSGYGYTF
TRBJ2-7 16 TRBV7-2 - TRBD1 TGTGCCAGCAGCTTTACTTTACCGGGACAGGGTGGCGAGCAGTACTTC CASSFTLPGQGGEQYF
TRBJ2-7 14 TRBV7-2 - - TGTGCCAGCAGCCCCCGACGGGACTCCTACGAGCAGTACTTC CASSPRRDSYEQYF
TRBJ1-2 17 TRBV5-1 - - TGCGCCAGCAGCTCGAGGGGATTACGGGCAACTAACTATGGCTACACCTTC CASSSRGLRATNYGYTF
TRBJ1-3 15 TRBV5-1 - - TGCGCCAGCAGCTTGGCCGGGGCAGGCGGAAACACCATATATTTT CASSLAGAGGNTIYF
TRBJ2-7 15 TRBV4-1 - TRBD1 TGCGCCAGCAGCCAAGAAGACAGGGGGCCGGGGGAGCAGTACTTC CASSQEDRGPGEQYF
TRBJ2-2 15 TRBV29-1 - - TGCAGCGTTAACCGGGACACAACGAACACCGGGGAGCTGTTTTTT CSVNRDTTNTGELFF
TRBJ2-7 15 TRBV5-1 - TRBD1 TGCGCCAGCAGCTACACACAACAGGGGGCTTACGAGCAGTACTTC CASSYTQQGAYEQYF
TRBJ2-7 15 TRBV7-8 - TRBD1 TGTGCCAGCAGTCACCTGGGGACAGGGGGCATCGAGCAGTACTTC CASSHLGTGGIEQYF
TRBJ2-7 16 TRBV30 - TRBD1 TGTGCCTGGAGTCCAAGAGACAGGGGGAAATTGTACGAGCAGTACTTC CAWSPRDRGKLYEQYF
TRBJ1-6 15 TRBV18 - - TGTGCCAGCTCACCAAAGGGGGGGGCGGATTCACCCCTCCACTTT CASSPKGGADSPLHF
TRBJ1-2 16 TRBV6-1 - - TGTGCCAGCAGTGAACTCGGGACACCAACTAACTATGGCTACACCTTC CASSELGTPTNYGYTF
TRBJ2-2 15 TRBV28 - TRBD1 TGTGCCAGCAGTTCGAGGACAGGGTACACCGGGGAGCTGTTTTTT CASSSRTGYTGELFF
TRBJ1-2 13 TRBV30 - - TGTGCCTGGAGTACCTCCTCAGTCGGGGGCTACACCTTC CAWSTSSVGGYTF
TRBJ1-3 17 TRBV7-9 - - TGTGCCAGCACCAAGGGAGCTATTCGAACCTCTGGAAACACCATATATTTT CASTKGAIRTSGNTIYF